The entry below gives a single T cell receptor beta chain sequence along with its context. Its antigen is currently unknown. The data derive from a study of cytomegalovirus exposure and HLA in healthy donors. The length of the CDR3 is 15 residues. Germline CDR1 reads SEHNR; CDR2 reads FQNEAQ (reference sequence). V was clipped by 0 bases and J by 14 bases; unmatched bases: 13. Findings and limits, study-wide: Certain sequence variants were highly shared and formed a cluster, and this cluster was likely a sequencing artifact. Available immune exposure information covered CMV serostatus only. Per a later analysis, HLA-associated TCR beta chains showed more clonal expansion than other, equally common TCR beta chains. Researchers reportedly found TCR beta sequences accurately predicted most subjects' HLA-A and HLA-B alleles.

With 60 Vbeta and 13 Jbeta primers, the PCR was carried out. Measured with immunoSEQ multiplex PCR; TCRdb has only the in-frame clones, and not every one. This sample has 110,000 or so clones, with 69% found just once. The chain carries TRBV7-9 and TRBJ1-2, with 9 bases identical to TRBD1. The TCR comes from a woman between 65 and 79 years old in good health and CMV-seropositive. The specimen was PBMCs. CDR3 residues: CASSLAAGQGMVWTF. The DNA of the CDR3 is TGTGCCAGCAGCTTAGCGGCGGGACAGGGAATGGTGTGGACCTTC.